Described below is a single T cell receptor (beta chain) sequence and its context. Its antigen is still unknown. This entry is derived from a study of cytomegalovirus exposure and HLA in healthy donors. Study as a whole: From 150 million to 200 million T cells, an earlier analysis saw under 140 million unique TCR beta sequences. Study conclusions and caveats: Certain sequence variants were highly shared and formed a cluster, and this cluster was likely a sequencing artifact. In a later analysis, most CMV-associated TCR beta chains appeared HLA-restricted.

The PCR made use of 60 Vbeta and 13 Jbeta primers. The protocol was immunoSEQ multiplex PCR, while the TCRdb copy is restricted to in-frame clones and leaves out a portion. The repertoire holds roughly 230,000 clones, 85% to 95% seen once, with around 1.7% in the top ten. V was shortened by 3 bases and J by 8 bases, with 11 bases between the two germline ends. The CDR3 extends over 12 amino acids. CDR1 is SGHRS, CDR2 YFSETQ, per germline. The sequencing sample was made of PBMCs. This TCR derives from a girl aged 2-10 years in good health and CMV-seronegative. The J gene is TRBJ1-2, the V gene TRBV5-1, with a tentative D call TRBD1 (5 bases). In DNA, the CDR3 is TGCGCCAGCAGCTATTCGACAGAGGGCTACACCTTC. Its translation is CASSYSTEGYTF.